Included here is one TCR beta chain sequence, with context. Its binding antigen is unknown. Nothing much larger sits one base from this clone, and base qualities are not available. The CDR3 holds 15 amino acids from the cysteine to the phenylalanine. The entry retains the CDR3 DNA only, 45 bases that are in frame from base 1. The germline ends are 16 bases apart after V is trimmed by 4 bases and J by 3 bases. The germline V gene supplies CDR1 MGHRA and CDR2 YSYEKL. Collaborating institutions collected whole blood in K2EDTA tubes following their own protocols. For TCRbeta analysis, collaborator samples were shipped as frozen whole blood, as isolated PBMCs, or as DNA extracted from either sample type. This sample is drawn from a study of blood T cell repertoires in COVID-19 (dated by TCRdb to 2018 to 2021). Broadly, across the study: Samples from collaborators originated in the United States, Italy and Spain and spanned both the acute and convalescent phases of COVID-19. Sample metadata almost always included a de-identified subject ID, COVID-19 status, age in years and sex. The repertoires were released in a freely available public database meant as a resource for research on the immune response to SARS-CoV-2. HLA class I and class II types, where available, came from metadata supplied by the sample provider rather than from assay-based typing. Samples were obtained from the ongoing ImmuneRACE study (first 160 participants) and from over a thousand subjects provided by 6 global collaborators. The dataset comprised deeply sampled blood TCRbeta repertoires from subjects exposed to, actively infected with, or recovered from COVID-19. The prospective study material was composed of cDNA or gDNA derived from T cells, B-cell-depleted T cells, or PBMCs. The full study reports these points: The quantity of clinical and demographic metadata differed by source and by participant and was supplied without curation.

TCRbeta CDR3 regions were amplified from genomic DNA by means of the immunoSEQ Assay, a bias-controlled multiplex PCR. In the authors' own workflow: Nucleated cell counts per sample were estimated from amplification of reference gene primers within the assay. To quantify the absolute abundance of each unique TCRbeta CDR3 rearrangement, sequence reads were collapsed and filtered. Productive Simpson clonality was computed per sample as the square root of Simpson's diversity index over productive rearrangements. Drawn from immuneACCESS, this table holds only the in-frame rearrangements with V and J called that TCRdb kept. Clones are partly lost; checked studies trace under half to an unresolved V gene and leave the rest unexplained. The V and J calls and clone size were taken over from that table, and D and trimming were inferred from the DNA. The sample profile shows 150,000 to 200,000 clones; around 81% of them were found once. 11% of the sample rests with the top ten.

The sequence is built from TRBV4-1 and TRBJ2-7; perhaps TRBD1 is the D gene, with 6 bases matching. Specimen: peripheral blood. This TCR was recovered from a man between 60 and 75 years old with active or convalescent COVID-19. The DNA sequence is TGCGCCAGCAGCCTGAAACTCGGACAGAACTACGAGCAGTACTTC. Its translation reads: CASSLKLGQNYEQYF.